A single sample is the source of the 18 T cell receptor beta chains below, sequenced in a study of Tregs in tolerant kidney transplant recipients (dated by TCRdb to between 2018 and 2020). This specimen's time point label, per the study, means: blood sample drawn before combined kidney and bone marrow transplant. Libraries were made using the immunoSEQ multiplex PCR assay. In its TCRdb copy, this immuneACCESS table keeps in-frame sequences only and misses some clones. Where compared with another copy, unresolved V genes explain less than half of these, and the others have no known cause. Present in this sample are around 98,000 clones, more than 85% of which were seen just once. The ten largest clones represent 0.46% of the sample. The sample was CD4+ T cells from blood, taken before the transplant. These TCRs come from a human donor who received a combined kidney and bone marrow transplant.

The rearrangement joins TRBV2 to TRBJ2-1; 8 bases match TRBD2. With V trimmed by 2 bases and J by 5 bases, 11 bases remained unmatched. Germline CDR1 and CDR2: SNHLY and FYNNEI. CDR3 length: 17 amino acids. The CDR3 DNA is TGTGCCAGCAGTGAAACTGGGGTAGCGGGAAACGACAATGAGCAGTTCTTC. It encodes CASSETGVAGNDNEQFF.

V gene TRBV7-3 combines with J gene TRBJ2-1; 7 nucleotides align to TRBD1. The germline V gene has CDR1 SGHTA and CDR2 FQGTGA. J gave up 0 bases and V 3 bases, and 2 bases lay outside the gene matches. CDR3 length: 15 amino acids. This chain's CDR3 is CASSFRDSSYNEQFF. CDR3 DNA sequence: TGTGCCAGCAGCTTCCGGGACAGCTCCTACAATGAGCAGTTCTTC.

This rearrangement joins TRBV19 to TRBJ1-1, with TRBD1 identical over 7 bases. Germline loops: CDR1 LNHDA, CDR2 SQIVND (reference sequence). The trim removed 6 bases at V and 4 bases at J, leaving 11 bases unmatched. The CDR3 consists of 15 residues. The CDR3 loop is CASSSTGFTRTEAFF. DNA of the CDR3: TGTGCCAGTAGCTCGACAGGGTTTACTCGCACTGAAGCTTTCTTT.

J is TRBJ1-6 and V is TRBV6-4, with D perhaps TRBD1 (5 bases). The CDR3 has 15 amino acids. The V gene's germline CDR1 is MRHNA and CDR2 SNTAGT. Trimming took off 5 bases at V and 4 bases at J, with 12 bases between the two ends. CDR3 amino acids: CASSPQGYYNSPLHF. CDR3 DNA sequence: TGTGCCAGCAGTCCTCAGGGTTATTATAATTCACCCCTCCACTTT.

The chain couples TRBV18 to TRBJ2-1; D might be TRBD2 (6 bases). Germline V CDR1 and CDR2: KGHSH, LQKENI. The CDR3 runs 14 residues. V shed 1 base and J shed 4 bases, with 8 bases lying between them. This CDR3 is CASSPLGGYNEQFF. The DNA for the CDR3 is TGTGCCAGCTCACCACTTGGAGGGTACAATGAGCAGTTCTTC.

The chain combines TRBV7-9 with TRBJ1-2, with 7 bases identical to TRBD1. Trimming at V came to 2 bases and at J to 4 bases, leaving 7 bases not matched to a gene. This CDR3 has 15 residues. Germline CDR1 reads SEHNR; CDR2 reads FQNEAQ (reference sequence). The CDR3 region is CASSLIIQGPYGYTF. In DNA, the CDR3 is TGTGCCAGCAGCTTAATAATACAGGGGCCCTATGGCTACACCTTC.

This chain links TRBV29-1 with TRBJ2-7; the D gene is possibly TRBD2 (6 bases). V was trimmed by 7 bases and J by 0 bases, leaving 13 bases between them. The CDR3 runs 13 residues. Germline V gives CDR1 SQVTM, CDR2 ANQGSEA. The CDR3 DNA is TGCAGCGCCCGACTAGGCAGCTCCTACGAGCAGTACTTC. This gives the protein CSARLGSSYEQYF.

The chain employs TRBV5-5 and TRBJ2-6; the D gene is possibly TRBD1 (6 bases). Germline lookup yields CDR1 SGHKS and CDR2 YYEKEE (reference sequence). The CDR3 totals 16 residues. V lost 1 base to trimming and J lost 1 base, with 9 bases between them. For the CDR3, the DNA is TGTGCCAGCAGCTTGTCCACAGGGTCTGGGGCCAACGTCCTGACTTTC. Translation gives CASSLSTGSGANVLTF.

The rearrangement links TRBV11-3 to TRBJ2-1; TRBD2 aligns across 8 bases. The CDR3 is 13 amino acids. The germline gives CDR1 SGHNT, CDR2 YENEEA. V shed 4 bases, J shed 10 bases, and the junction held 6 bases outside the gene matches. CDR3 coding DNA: TGTGCCAGCAGCTACAGCGGGGGATACGAGCAGTTCTTC. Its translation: CASSYSGGYEQFF.

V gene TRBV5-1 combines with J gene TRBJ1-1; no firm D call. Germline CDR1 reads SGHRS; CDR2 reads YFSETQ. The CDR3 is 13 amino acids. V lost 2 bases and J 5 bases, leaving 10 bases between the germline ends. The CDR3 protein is CASSFSTGTEAFF. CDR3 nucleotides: TGCGCCAGCAGCTTCTCCACGGGGACTGAAGCTTTCTTT.

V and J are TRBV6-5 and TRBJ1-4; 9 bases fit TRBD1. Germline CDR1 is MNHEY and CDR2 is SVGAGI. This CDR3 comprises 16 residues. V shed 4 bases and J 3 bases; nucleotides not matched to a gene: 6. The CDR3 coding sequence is TGTGCCAGCAGTTTTCGGGGACAGGGAGCTAATGAAAAACTGTTTTTT. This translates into CASSFRGQGANEKLFF.

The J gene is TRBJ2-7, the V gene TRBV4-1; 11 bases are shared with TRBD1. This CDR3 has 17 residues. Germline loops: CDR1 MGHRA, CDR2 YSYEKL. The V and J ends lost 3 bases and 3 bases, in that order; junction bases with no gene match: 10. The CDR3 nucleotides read TGCGCCAGCAGCCAGATCGGACAGGGGGCGTTGGGCTACGAGCAGTACTTC. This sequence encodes CASSQIGQGALGYEQYF.

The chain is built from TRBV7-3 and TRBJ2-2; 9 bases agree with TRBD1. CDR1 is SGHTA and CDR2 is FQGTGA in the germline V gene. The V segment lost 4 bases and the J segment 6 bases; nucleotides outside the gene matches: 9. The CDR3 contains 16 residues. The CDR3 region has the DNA TGTGCCAGCAGCTCTCTCCGGGACAGGGTGGCCGGGGAGCTGTTTTTT. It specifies CASSSLRDRVAGELFF.

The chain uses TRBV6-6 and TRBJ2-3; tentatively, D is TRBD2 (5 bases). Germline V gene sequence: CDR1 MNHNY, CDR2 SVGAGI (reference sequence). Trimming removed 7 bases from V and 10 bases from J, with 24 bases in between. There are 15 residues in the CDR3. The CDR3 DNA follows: TGTGCCAGCACCGAGTCCGAGAGGGTCCCCAATGCGCAGTATTTT. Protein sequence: CASTESERVPNAQYF.

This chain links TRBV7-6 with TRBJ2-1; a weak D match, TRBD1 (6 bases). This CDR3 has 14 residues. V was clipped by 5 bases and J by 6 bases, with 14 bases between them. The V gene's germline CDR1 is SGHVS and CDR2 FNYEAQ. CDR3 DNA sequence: TGTGCCAGCAGCGTTACATCCAGGGGCAATGAGCAGTTCTTC. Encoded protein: CASSVTSRGNEQFF.

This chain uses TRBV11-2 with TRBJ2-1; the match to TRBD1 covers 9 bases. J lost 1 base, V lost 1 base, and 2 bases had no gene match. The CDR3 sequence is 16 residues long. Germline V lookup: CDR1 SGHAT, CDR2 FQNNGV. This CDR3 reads CASSLAGQGSYNEQFF. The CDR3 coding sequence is TGTGCCAGCAGCTTAGCGGGACAGGGTTCCTACAATGAGCAGTTCTTC.

For the CDR3, the DNA is TGCGCCAGCAGCTTGGGCGGGGGGCCATCCGCTAGCACAGATACGCAGTATTTT. Its protein is CASSLGGGPSASTDTQYF. The J gene is TRBJ2-3, the V gene TRBV5-1; 8 bases are a match to TRBD2. The CDR3 totals 18 residues. The V and J ends lost 0 bases and 0 bases, in that order; junction bases with no gene match: 9. Germline lookup yields CDR1 SGHRS and CDR2 YFSETQ. The entire variable domain, with the rest obtained from reference TRBV5-1 and TRBJ2-3, is as follows: KAGVTQTPRYLIKTRGQQVTLSCSPISGHRSVSWYQQTPGQGLQFLFEYFSETQRNKGNFPGRFSGRQFSNSRSEMNVSTLELGDSALYLCASSLGGGPSASTDTQYFGPGTRLTVL.

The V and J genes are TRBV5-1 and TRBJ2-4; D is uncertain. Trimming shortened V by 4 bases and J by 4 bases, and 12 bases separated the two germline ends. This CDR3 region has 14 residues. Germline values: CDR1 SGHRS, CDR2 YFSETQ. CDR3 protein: CASSLDLEKNIQYF. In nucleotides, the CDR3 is TGCGCCAGCAGCCTGGACCTAGAGAAAAACATTCAGTACTTC.